This TCR beta chain was sequenced for a study of Ad26.COV2.S vaccination and SARS-CoV-2 variants. The wider study: Intramuscular Ad26.COV2.S doses were given once or twice, 56 days apart.

Turning to this clone: As yet, its antigen is unknown.

Profiling relied on immunoSEQ multiplex PCR, and the TCRdb table lists in-frame clones only, not all of them. The sample lists fewer than 300,000 clones; around 87% were seen once. As for treatment: roughly 19 received Ad26.COV2.S at low or high dose, single or two shots; roughly five received placebo; per-sample allocation not given. On day 63 after the first injection, vaccine and placebo recipients gave samples. This adult donor, from Boston, was 18-55 years old. The V gene's germline CDR1 is SEHNR and CDR2 FQNEAQ (reference sequence). This CDR3 has 17 amino acids. V was clipped by 2 bases and J by 4 bases, with 20 bases between them. Study results and caveats: Across vaccine and placebo recipients, the breadth of non-spike TCRs was similar.

The J gene is TRBJ1-1, the V gene TRBV7-9; D perhaps matches TRBD1 (5 bases). The sample consisted of peripheral blood, taken in a trial of Ad26.COV2.S vaccine versus placebo. The clonotype was recovered from a person aged 18-65 years who received the Ad26.COV2.S COVID-19 vaccine or a placebo. The CDR3 DNA follows: TGTGCCAGCAGCTTATATGTATGGCAGGGAGAACCCACTGAAGCTTTCTTT. This encodes CASSLYVWQGEPTEAFF. Full variable domain (remainder filled in from reference TRBV7-9 and TRBJ1-1): DTGVSQNPRHKITKRGQNVTFRCDPISEHNRLYWYRQTLGQGPEFLTYFQNEAQLEKSRLLSDRFSAERPKGSFSTLEIQRTEQGDSAMYLCASSLYVWQGEPTEAFFGQGTRLTVV.